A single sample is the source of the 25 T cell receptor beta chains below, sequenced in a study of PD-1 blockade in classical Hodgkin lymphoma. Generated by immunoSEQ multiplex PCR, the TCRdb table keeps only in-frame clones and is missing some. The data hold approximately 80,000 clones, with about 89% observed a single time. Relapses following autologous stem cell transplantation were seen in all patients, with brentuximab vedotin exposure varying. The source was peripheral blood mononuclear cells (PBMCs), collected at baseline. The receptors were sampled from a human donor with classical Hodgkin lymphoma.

The CDR3 protein is CASSRDRDYEQYF. Here the CDR3 DNA reads TGTGCCAGCAGTAGGGACAGGGACTACGAGCAGTACTTC. The chain employs TRBV14 and TRBJ2-7, with 9 bases aligning to TRBD1. The germline gives CDR1 SGHDN, CDR2 FVKESK. There are 13 residues in the CDR3. J gave up 3 bases and V 6 bases, and 3 bases lay outside the gene matches.

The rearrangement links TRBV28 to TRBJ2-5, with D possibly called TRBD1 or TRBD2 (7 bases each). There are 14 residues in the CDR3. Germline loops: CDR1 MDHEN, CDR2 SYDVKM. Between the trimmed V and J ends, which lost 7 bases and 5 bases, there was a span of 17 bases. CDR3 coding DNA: TGTGCCAGCACCCAGGGGGGGAGAGAGGAGACCCAGTACTTC. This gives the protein CASTQGGREETQYF. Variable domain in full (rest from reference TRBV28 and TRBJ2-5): DVKVTQSSRYLVKRTGEKVFLECVQDMDHENMFWYRQDPGLGLRLIYFSYDVKMKEKGDIPEGYSVSREKKERFSLILESASTNQTSMYLCASTQGGREETQYFGPGTRLLVL.

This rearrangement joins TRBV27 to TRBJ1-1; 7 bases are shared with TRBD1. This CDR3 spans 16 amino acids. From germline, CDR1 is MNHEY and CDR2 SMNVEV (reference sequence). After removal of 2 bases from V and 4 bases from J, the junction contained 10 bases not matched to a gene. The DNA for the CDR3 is TGTGCCAGCAGTTTAATGACAGGGCTGGTTGGCACTGAAGCTTTCTTT. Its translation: CASSLMTGLVGTEAFF.

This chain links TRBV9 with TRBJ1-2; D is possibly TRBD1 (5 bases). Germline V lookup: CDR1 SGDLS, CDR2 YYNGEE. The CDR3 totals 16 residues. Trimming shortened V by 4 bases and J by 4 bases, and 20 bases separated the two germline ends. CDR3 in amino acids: CASSPRPEGRIYGYTF. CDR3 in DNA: TGTGCCAGCAGCCCCCGACCTGAGGGACGGATCTATGGCTACACCTTC.

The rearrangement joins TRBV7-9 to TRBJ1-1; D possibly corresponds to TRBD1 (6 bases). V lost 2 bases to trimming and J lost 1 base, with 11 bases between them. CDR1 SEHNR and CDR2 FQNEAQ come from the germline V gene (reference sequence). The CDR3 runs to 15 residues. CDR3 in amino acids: CASSLSATGNTEAFF. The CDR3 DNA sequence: TGTGCCAGCAGCTTATCCGCGACAGGGAACACTGAAGCTTTCTTT.

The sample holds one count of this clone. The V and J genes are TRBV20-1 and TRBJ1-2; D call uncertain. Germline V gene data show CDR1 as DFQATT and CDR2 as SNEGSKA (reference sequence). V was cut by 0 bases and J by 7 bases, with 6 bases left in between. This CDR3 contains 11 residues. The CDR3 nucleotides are TGCAGTGCTAGAGAGGTCCCTGGCTACACCTTC. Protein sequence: CSAREVPGYTF.

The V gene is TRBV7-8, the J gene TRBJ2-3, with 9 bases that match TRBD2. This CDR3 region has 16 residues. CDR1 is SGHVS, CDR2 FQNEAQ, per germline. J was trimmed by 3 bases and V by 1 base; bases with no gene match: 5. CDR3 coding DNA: TGTGCCAGCAGCTTAGGCCTAGCGGGGTTTACAGATACGCAGTATTTT. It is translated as CASSLGLAGFTDTQYF.

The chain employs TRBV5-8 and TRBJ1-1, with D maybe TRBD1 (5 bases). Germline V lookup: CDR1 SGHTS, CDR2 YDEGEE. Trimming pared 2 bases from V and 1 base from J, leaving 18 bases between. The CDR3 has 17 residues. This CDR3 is CASSLSPGRLSNTEAFF. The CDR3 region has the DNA TGTGCCAGCAGCTTATCGCCAGGGAGGCTATCGAACACTGAAGCTTTCTTT. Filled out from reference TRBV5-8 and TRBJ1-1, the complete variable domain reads EAGVTQSPTHLIKTRGQQATLRCSPISGHTSVYWYQQALGLGLQFLLWYDEGEERNRGNFPPRFSGRQFPNYSSELNVNALELEDSALYLCASSLSPGRLSNTEAFFGQGTRLTVV.

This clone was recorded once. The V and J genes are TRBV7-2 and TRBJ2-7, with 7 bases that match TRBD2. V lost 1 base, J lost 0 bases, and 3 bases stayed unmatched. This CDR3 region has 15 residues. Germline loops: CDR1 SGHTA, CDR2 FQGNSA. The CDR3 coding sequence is TGTGCCAGCAGCTTAGACCTAGCGGTCTCCTACGAGCAGTACTTC. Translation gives CASSLDLAVSYEQYF. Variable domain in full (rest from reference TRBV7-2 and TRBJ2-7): GAGVSQSPSNKVTEKGKDVELRCDPISGHTALYWYRQSLGQGLEFLIYFQGNSAPDKSGLPSDRFSAERTGGSVSTLTIQRTQQEDSAVYLCASSLDLAVSYEQYFGPGTRLTVT.

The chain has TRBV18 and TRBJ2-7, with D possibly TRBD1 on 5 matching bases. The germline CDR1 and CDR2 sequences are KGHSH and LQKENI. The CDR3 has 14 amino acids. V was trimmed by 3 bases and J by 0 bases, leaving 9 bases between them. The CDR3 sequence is CASSPTADSYEQYF. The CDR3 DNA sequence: TGTGCCAGCTCACCGACAGCCGACTCCTACGAGCAGTACTTC. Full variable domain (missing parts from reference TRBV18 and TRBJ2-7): NAGVMQNPRHLVRRRGQEARLRCSPMKGHSHVYWYRQLPEEGLKFMVYLQKENIIDESGMPKERFSAEFPKEGPSILRIQQVVRGDSAAYFCASSPTADSYEQYFGPGTRLTVT.

The CDR3 spells CASSQEPGGQGGDTQYF. The CDR3 DNA sequence: TGCGCCAGCAGCCAAGAGCCGGGGGGACAAGGGGGAGATACGCAGTATTTT. The chain recombines TRBV4-3 with TRBJ2-3; a possible D gene is TRBD2 (7 bases). This CDR3 has 17 amino acids. Trimming took off 0 bases at V and 5 bases at J, with 18 bases between the two ends. Germline V gene data show CDR1 as LGHNA and CDR2 as YSLEER.

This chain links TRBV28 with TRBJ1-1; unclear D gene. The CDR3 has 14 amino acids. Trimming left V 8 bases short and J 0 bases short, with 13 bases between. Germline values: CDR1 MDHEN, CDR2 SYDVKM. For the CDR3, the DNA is TGTGCCAGCTCACCAACGGGAATGAACACTGAAGCTTTCTTT. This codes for CASSPTGMNTEAFF. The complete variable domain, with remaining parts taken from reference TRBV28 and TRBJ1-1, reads DVKVTQSSRYLVKRTGEKVFLECVQDMDHENMFWYRQDPGLGLRLIYFSYDVKMKEKGDIPEGYSVSREKKERFSLILESASTNQTSMYLCASSPTGMNTEAFFGQGTRLTVV.

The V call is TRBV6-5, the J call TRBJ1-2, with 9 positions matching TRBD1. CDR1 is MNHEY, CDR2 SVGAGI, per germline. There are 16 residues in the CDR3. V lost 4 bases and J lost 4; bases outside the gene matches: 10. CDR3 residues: CASSSVTGTGFYGYTF. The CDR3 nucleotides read TGTGCCAGCAGTTCTGTGACCGGGACAGGGTTCTATGGCTACACCTTC.

The CDR3 nucleotides are TGTGCCAGCAGCCAAAGGGACGCTAGGGATACGCAGTATTTT. This codes for CASSQRDARDTQYF. This sequence joins TRBV7-2 and TRBJ2-3; D assignment may be TRBD1 or TRBD2 (5 bases each). CDR1 is SGHTA, CDR2 FQGNSA, per germline. V lost 5 bases to trimming and J lost 6 bases, with 15 bases between them. The CDR3 totals 14 residues.

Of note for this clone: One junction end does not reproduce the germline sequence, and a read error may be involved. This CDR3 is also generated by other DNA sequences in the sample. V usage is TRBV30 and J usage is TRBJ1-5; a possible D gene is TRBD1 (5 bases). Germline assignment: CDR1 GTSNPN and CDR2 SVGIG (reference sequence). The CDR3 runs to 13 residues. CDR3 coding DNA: TGCGCCTGGAGGGGAAATTGGAATCAGCCCCAGCATTTT. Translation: CAWRGNWNQPQHF.

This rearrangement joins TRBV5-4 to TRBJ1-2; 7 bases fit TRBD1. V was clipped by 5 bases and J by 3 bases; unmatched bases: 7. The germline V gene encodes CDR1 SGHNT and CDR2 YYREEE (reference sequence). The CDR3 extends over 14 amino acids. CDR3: CASSPGQADYGYTF. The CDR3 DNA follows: TGTGCCAGCAGTCCCGGACAGGCTGACTATGGCTACACCTTC.

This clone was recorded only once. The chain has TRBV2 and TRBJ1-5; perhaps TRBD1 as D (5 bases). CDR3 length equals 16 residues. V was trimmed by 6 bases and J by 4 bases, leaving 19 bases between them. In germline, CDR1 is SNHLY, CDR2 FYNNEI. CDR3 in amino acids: CASSPFAGSGNQPQHF. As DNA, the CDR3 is TGTGCCAGCAGCCCCTTCGCAGGGTCTGGGAATCAGCCCCAGCATTTT.

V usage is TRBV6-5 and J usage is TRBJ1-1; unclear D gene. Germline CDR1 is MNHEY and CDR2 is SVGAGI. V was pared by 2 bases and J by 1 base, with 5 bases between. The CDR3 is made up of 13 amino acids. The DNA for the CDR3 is TGTGCCAGCAGTTACCTTACGAACACTGAAGCTTTCTTT. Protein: CASSYLTNTEAFF.

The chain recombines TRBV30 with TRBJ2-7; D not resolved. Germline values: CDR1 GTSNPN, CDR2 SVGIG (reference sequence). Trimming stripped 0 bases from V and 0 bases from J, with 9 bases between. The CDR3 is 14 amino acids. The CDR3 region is CAWSVLDLSYEQYF. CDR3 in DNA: TGTGCCTGGAGTGTATTGGATCTCTCCTACGAGCAGTACTTC.

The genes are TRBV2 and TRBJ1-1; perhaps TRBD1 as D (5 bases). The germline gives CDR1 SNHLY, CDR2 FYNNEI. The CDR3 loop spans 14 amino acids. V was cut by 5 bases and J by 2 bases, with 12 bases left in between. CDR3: CASSKTRDNTEAFF. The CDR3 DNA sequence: TGTGCCAGCAGTAAAACCCGGGACAACACTGAAGCTTTCTTT.

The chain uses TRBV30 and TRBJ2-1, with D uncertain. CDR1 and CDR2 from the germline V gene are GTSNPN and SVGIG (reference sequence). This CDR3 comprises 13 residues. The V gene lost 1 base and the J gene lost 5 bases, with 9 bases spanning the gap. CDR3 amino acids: CAWSGPRHNEQFF. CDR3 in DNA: TGTGCCTGGAGTGGTCCCCGGCACAATGAGCAGTTCTTC.

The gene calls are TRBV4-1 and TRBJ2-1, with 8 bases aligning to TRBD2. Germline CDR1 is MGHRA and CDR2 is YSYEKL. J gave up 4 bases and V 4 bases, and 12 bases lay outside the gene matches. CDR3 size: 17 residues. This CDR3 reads CASSRGGLASGYNEQFF. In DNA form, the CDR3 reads TGCGCCAGCAGCCGCGGTGGGTTGGCTAGCGGGTACAATGAGCAGTTCTTC.

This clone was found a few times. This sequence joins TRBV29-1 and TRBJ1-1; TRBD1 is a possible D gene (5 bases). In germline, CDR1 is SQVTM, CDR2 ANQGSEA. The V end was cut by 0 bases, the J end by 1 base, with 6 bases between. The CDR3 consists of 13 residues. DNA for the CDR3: TGCAGCGTTGAAGATGGGGCGAACACTGAAGCTTTCTTT. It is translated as CSVEDGANTEAFF. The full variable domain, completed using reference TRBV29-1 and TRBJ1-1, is SAVISQKPSRDICQRGTSLTIQCQVDSQVTMMFWYRQQPGQSLTLIATANQGSEATYESGFVIDKFPISRPNLTFSTLTVSNMSPEDSSIYLCSVEDGANTEAFFGQGTRLTVV.

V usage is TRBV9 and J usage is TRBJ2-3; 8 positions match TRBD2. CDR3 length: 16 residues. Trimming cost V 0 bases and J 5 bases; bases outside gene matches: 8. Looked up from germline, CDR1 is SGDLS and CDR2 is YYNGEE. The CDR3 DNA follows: TGTGCCAGCAGCGTAGAGGGTAGCGGGGTGGGAGATACGCAGTATTTT. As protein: CASSVEGSGVGDTQYF.

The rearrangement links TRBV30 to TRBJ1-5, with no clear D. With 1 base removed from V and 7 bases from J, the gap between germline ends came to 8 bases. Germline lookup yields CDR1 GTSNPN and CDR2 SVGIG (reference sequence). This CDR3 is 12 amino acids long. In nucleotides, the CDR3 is TGTGCCTGGAGTGCCTTAGGCCAGCCCCAGCATTTT. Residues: CAWSALGQPQHF. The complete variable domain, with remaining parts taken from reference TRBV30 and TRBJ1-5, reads SQTIHQWPATLVQPVGSPLSLECTVEGTSNPNLYWYRQAAGRGLQLLFYSVGIGQISSEVPQNLSASRPQDRQFILSSKKLLLSDSGFYLCAWSALGQPQHFGDGTRLSIL.